This TCR beta chain was identified during a study of OX40 agonist ivuxolimab in advanced cancers. About the study: Head and neck, renal cell, melanoma or hepatocellular carcinoma were the cancers that dose-escalation patients had. Of mixed ages from roughly 23 to 85 and averaging 60 years, the group was just under 85% male. Partial responses were observed in three patients, of whom one had hepatocellular carcinoma and two had cutaneous melanoma.

V trimming: 3 bases; J trimming: 3 bases; junction bases outside the gene matches: 4. Germline CDR1 is MGHRA and CDR2 is YSYEKL. The CDR3 loop spans 16 amino acids. On this clone: Its antigen remains unknown.

Overall study findings and caveats: Those patients achieving a partial response at 0.1-3.0 mg/kg showed among the lowest clonal expansion.

TCRdb's copy holds only in-frame clones and misses some; the assay was immunoSEQ multiplex PCR. This table holds nearly 80,000 clones, almost 85% found once. J is TRBJ2-2 and V is TRBV4-1, with TRBD1 matching over 10 bases. The sequence was obtained from an adult with an advanced solid tumor such as melanoma, head and neck, liver or kidney cancer. The sample in question was CD4+ or CD8+ T cells sorted from blood, obtained in a trial of the OX40 agonist ivuxolimab. CDR3 nucleotide sequence: TGCGCCAGCAGCCACCCAGGACAGGGGGACACCGGGGAGCTGTTTTTT. Amino acids: CASSHPGQGDTGELFF.